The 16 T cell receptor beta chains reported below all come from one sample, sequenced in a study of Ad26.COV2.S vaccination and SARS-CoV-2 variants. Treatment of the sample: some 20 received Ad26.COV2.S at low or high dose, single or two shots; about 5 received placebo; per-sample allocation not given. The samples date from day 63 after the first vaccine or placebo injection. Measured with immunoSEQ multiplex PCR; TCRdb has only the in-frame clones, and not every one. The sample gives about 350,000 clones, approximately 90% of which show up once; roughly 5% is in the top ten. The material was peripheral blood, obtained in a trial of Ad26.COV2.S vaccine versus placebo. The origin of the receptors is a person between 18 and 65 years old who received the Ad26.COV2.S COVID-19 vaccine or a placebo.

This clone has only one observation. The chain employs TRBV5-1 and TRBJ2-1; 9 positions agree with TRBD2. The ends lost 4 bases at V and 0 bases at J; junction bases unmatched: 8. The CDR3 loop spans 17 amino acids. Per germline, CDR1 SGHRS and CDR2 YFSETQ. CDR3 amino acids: CASSLGLAGSSYNEQFF. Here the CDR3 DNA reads TGCGCCAGCAGCCTGGGGCTAGCGGGAAGCTCCTACAATGAGCAGTTCTTC.

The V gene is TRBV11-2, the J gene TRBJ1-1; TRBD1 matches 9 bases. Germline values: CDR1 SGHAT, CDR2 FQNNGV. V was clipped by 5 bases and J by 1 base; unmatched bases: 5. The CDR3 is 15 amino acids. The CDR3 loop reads CASSKPGQGNTEAFF. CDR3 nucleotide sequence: TGTGCCAGCAGCAAACCGGGACAGGGGAACACTGAAGCTTTCTTT. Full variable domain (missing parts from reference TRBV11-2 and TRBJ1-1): EAGVAQSPRYKIIEKRQSVAFWCNPISGHATLYWYQQILGQGPKLLIQFQNNGVVDDSQLPKDRFSAERLKGVDSTLKIQPAKLEDSAVYLCASSKPGQGNTEAFFGQGTRLTVV.

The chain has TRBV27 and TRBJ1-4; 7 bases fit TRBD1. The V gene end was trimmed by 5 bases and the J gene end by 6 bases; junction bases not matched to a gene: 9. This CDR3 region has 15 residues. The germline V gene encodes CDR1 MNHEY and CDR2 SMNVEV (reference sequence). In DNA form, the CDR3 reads TGTGCCAGCAGTCCGTCCGAGACAGGGTATGAAAAACTGTTTTTT. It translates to CASSPSETGYEKLFF.

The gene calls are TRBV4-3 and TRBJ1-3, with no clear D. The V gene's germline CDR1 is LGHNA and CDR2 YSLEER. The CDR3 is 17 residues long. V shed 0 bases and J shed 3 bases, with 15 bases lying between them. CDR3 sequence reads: CASSQDRGASHGNTIYF. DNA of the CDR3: TGCGCCAGCAGCCAAGACCGGGGAGCGTCCCATGGAAACACCATATATTTT.

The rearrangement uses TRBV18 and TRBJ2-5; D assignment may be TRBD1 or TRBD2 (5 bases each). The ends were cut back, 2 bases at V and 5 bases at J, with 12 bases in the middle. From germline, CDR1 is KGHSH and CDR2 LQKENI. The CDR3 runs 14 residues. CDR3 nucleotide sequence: TGTGCCAGCTCACCATCGGGGACGGGGGAGACCCAGTACTTC. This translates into CASSPSGTGETQYF.

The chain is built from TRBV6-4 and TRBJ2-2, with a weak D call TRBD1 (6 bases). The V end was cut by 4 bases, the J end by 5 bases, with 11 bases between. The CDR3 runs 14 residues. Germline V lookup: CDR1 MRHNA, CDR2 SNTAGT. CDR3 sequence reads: CASSGEGGTGELFF. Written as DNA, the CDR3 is TGTGCCAGCAGTGGGGAAGGGGGAACCGGGGAGCTGTTTTTT.

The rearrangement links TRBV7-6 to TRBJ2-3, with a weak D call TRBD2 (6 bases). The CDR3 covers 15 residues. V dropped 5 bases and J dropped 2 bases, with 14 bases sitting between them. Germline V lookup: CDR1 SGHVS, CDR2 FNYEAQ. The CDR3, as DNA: TGTGCCAGCAGCCCTGGGACTCGTAACACAGATACGCAGTATTTT. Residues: CASSPGTRNTDTQYF. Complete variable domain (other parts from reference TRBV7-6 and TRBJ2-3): GAGVSQSPRYKVTKRGQDVALRCDPISGHVSLYWYRQALGQGPEFLTYFNYEAQQDKSGLPNDRFSAERPEGSISTLTIQRTEQRDSAMYRCASSPGTRNTDTQYFGPGTRLTVL.

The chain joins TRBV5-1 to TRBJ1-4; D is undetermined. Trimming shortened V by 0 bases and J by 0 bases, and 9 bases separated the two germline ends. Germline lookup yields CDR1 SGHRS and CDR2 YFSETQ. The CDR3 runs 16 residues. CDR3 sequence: CASSLGGRPTNEKLFF. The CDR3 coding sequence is TGCGCCAGCAGCTTGGGAGGACGTCCAACTAATGAAAAACTGTTTTTT. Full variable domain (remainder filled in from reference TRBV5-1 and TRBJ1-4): KAGVTQTPRYLIKTRGQQVTLSCSPISGHRSVSWYQQTPGQGLQFLFEYFSETQRNKGNFPGRFSGRQFSNSRSEMNVSTLELGDSALYLCASSLGGRPTNEKLFFGSGTQLSVL.

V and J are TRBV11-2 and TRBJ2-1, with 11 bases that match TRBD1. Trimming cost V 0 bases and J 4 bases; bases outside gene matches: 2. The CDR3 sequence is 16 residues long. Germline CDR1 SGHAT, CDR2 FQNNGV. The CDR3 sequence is CASSLDRDRGYNEQFF. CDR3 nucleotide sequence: TGTGCCAGCAGCTTAGATCGGGACAGGGGGTACAATGAGCAGTTCTTC.

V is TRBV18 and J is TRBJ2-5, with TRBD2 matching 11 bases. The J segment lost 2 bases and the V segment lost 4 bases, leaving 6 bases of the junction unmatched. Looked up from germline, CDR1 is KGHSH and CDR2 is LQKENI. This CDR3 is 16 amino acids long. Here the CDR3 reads CASSRAGTSGQETQYF. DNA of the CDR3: TGTGCCAGCTCACGCGCCGGGACTAGCGGTCAAGAGACCCAGTACTTC.

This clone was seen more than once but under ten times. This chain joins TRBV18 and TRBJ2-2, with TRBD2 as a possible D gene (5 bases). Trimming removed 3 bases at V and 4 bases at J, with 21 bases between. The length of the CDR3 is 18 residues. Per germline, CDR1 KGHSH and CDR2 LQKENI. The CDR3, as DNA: TGTGCCAGCTCACCGCCAAAGTACGGGGTTCTAAGCACCGGGGAGCTGTTTTTT. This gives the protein CASSPPKYGVLSTGELFF.

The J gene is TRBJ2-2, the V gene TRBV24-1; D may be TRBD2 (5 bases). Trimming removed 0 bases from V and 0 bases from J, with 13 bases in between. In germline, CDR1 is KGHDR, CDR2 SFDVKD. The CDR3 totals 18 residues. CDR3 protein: CATSDLDRVGANTGELFF. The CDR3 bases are TGTGCCACCAGTGATTTGGATCGGGTCGGGGCGAACACCGGGGAGCTGTTTTTT.

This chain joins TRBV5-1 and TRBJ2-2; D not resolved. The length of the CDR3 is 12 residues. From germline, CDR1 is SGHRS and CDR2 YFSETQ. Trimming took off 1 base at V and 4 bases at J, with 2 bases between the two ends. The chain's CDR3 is CASSLITGELFF. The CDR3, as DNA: TGCGCCAGCAGCTTGATCACCGGGGAGCTGTTTTTT.

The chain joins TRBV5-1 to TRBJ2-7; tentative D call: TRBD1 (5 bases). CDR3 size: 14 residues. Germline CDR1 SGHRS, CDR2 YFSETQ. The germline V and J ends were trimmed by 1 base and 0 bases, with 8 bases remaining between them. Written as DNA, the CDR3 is TGCGCCAGCAGCTTGCGGCAGGGCTCCTACGAGCAGTACTTC. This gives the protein CASSLRQGSYEQYF.

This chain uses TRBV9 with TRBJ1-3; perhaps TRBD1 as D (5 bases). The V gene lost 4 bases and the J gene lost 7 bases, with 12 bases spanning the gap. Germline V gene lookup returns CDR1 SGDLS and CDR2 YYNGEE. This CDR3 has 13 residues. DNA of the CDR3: TGTGCCAGCAGCCGGGGCTCGGGGAACACCATATATTTT. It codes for CASSRGSGNTIYF.

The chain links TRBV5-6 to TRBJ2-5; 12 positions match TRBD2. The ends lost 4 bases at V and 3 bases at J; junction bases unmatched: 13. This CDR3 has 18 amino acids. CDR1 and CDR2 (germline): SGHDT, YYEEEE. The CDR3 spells CASSNQPWLAGGEETQYF. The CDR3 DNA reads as TGTGCCAGCAGCAACCAACCGTGGCTAGCGGGGGGGGAAGAGACCCAGTACTTC.